These 27 T cell receptor beta chains originate from one sample sequenced in a study of T cell responses to AZD1222 COVID-19 vaccine. Sequencing used immunoSEQ multiplex PCR; TCRdb keeps in-frame clones, though not all of them. The sample yields 150,000 to 180,000 clones, over 90% seen once. The specimen was peripheral blood, collected 28 days after the second AZD1222 dose. These receptors came from an adult who received the AZD1222 COVID-19 vaccine.

V and J are TRBV6-5 and TRBJ2-1; possibly TRBD1 for D (5 bases). Germline V gene lookup returns CDR1 MNHEY and CDR2 SVGAGI. Trimming pared 2 bases from V and 7 bases from J, leaving 9 bases between. The CDR3 totals 13 residues. CDR3 residues: CASSYAGNNEQFF. In DNA, the CDR3 is TGTGCCAGCAGTTACGCAGGGAATAATGAGCAGTTCTTC.

The chain employs TRBV5-1 and TRBJ2-1; D is uncertain. CDR3 length: 12 residues. The V gene lost 4 bases and the J gene lost 10 bases, with 12 bases spanning the gap. Looked up from germline, CDR1 is SGHRS and CDR2 is YFSETQ. The chain's CDR3 is CASSLGGVEQFF. The CDR3 coding sequence is TGCGCCAGCAGCCTTGGTGGGGTAGAGCAGTTCTTC.

The V and J genes are TRBV7-9 and TRBJ1-4, with TRBD1 matching 8 bases. Germline CDR1 SEHNR, CDR2 FQNEAQ (reference sequence). The CDR3 loop spans 15 amino acids. J was trimmed by 7 bases and V by 4 bases; bases with no gene match: 8. The CDR3 here is CASSSSGGGSEKLFF. The CDR3 DNA follows: TGTGCCAGCAGCTCTTCAGGGGGCGGGAGTGAAAAACTGTTTTTT. Combining the CDR3 with reference TRBV7-9 and TRBJ1-4 gives the whole variable domain DTGVSQNPRHKITKRGQNVTFRCDPISEHNRLYWYRQTLGQGPEFLTYFQNEAQLEKSRLLSDRFSAERPKGSFSTLEIQRTEQGDSAMYLCASSSSGGGSEKLFFGSGTQLSVL.

The chain uses TRBV24-1 and TRBJ2-5; D not resolved. V was pared by 4 bases and J by 2 bases, with 13 bases between. Germline CDR1 and CDR2: KGHDR and SFDVKD. This CDR3 is built from 15 residues. The CDR3 is CATSEVWEAQETQYF. The CDR3 coding sequence is TGTGCCACCAGTGAGGTTTGGGAAGCTCAAGAGACCCAGTACTTC.

The chain employs TRBV2 and TRBJ2-5; 7 nucleotides align to TRBD1. V lost 8 bases and J lost 9; bases outside the gene matches: 12. Germline CDR1 reads SNHLY; CDR2 reads FYNNEI. The CDR3 loop spans 13 amino acids. The CDR3: CASLDRPLGAQYF. The CDR3 region has the DNA TGTGCCAGCCTGGACAGGCCCCTCGGGGCCCAGTACTTC. Variable domain in full (rest from reference TRBV2 and TRBJ2-5): EPEVTQTPSHQVTQMGQEVILRCVPISNHLYFYWYRQILGQKVEFLVSFYNNEISEKSEIFDDQFSVERPDGSNFTLKIRSTKLEDSAMYFCASLDRPLGAQYFGPGTRLLVL.

The chain combines TRBV9 with TRBJ1-6; TRBD1 matches 7 bases. The germline V gene encodes CDR1 SGDLS and CDR2 YYNGEE. V shed 5 bases, J shed 7 bases, and the junction held 9 bases outside the gene matches. The CDR3 has 15 amino acids. This CDR3 reads CASSLTGTENSPLHF. Written as DNA, the CDR3 is TGTGCCAGCAGTCTGACCGGGACAGAAAATTCACCCCTCCACTTT.

The CDR3 loop is CASGGQRGETQYF. CDR3 DNA: TGTGCCAGCGGCGGCCAGAGGGGGGAGACCCAGTACTTC. The V and J genes are TRBV12-3 or TRBV12-4 and TRBJ2-5, with a weak D call TRBD1 (6 bases). This CDR3 is built from 13 residues. Trimming shortened V by 8 bases and J by 5 bases, and 15 bases separated the two germline ends.

This clone was recorded only once. The genes are TRBV14 and TRBJ1-1; 7 positions agree with TRBD1. J gave up 4 bases and V 1 base, and 3 bases lay outside the gene matches. Per the germline V gene, CDR1 is SGHDN and CDR2 is FVKESK. The CDR3 sequence is 14 residues long. DNA of the CDR3: TGTGCCAGCAGCCAAGTGCAGGGGGGCACTGAAGCTTTCTTT. Translated: CASSQVQGGTEAFF.

The chain recombines TRBV30 with TRBJ1-3, with D perhaps matching TRBD1 (5 bases). This CDR3 is built from 15 residues. V dropped 5 bases and J dropped 1 base, with 15 bases sitting between them. Germline V gene sequence: CDR1 GTSNPN, CDR2 SVGIG (reference sequence). CDR3 loop: CAWSASPGSGNTIYF. The CDR3 bases are TGTGCCTGGTCCGCCAGCCCAGGGTCTGGAAACACCATATATTTT.

The CDR3 region has the DNA TGTGCCTGGAGCAGGGGATTCGGCACTGAAGCTTTCTTT. It translates to CAWSRGFGTEAFF. The V gene is TRBV30, the J gene TRBJ1-1; D is perhaps TRBD1 (6 bases). V was clipped by 3 bases and J by 4 bases, with 12 bases between them. Germline CDR1 is GTSNPN and CDR2 is SVGIG (reference sequence). The CDR3 spans 13 residues.

The rearrangement links TRBV5-4 to TRBJ2-1; D might be TRBD1 or TRBD2, each matching 5 bases. CDR1 and CDR2 from the germline V gene are SGHNT and YYREEE (reference sequence). V shed 4 bases and J shed 6 bases, with 20 bases lying between them. There are 16 residues in the CDR3. The chain's CDR3 is CASSPGSDQRGNEQFF. The CDR3 coding sequence is TGTGCCAGCAGCCCGGGGAGCGACCAAAGGGGCAATGAGCAGTTCTTC.

The chain couples TRBV19 to TRBJ1-4; no clear D gene. The germline V gene has CDR1 LNHDA and CDR2 SQIVND (reference sequence). V lost 11 bases, J lost 2 bases, and 12 bases lay in between. The CDR3 runs 13 residues. The CDR3 spells CASKRHTNEKLFF. As DNA, the CDR3 is TGTGCCTCAAAGCGGCATACTAATGAAAAACTGTTTTTT.

This chain connects TRBV6-4 to TRBJ2-1; 9 bases are shared with TRBD1. Germline-derived CDR1 and CDR2 are MRHNA and SNTAGT. The V segment lost 5 bases and the J segment 3 bases; nucleotides outside the gene matches: 5. The CDR3 loop spans 15 amino acids. CDR3 protein: CASSTGQGYYNEQFF. The DNA of the CDR3 is TGTGCCAGCAGTACGGGACAGGGATACTACAATGAGCAGTTCTTC.

The CDR3 here is CATGREEKLFF. In DNA, the CDR3 is TGTGCCACTGGACGGGAGGAAAAACTGTTTTTT. V is TRBV19 and J is TRBJ1-4; D unclear. V was trimmed by 10 bases and J by 8 bases, leaving 11 bases between them. Germline V gene lookup returns CDR1 LNHDA and CDR2 SQIVND (reference sequence). This CDR3 region has 11 residues.

The V and J genes are TRBV5-5 and TRBJ1-1; the D is unclear. The CDR3 runs to 16 residues. V shed 4 bases and J shed 1 base, with 17 bases lying between them. Germline loops: CDR1 SGHKS, CDR2 YYEKEE (reference sequence). In DNA, the CDR3 is TGTGCCAGCAGCCCAAGTCTCGAGCGACCGAACACTGAAGCTTTCTTT. The encoded protein is CASSPSLERPNTEAFF.

Turning to this clone: This specimen includes other DNA sequences encoding the same CDR3. The chain links TRBV30 to TRBJ2-5; unclear D gene. The V gene lost 0 bases and the J gene lost 4 bases, with 3 bases spanning the gap. The length of the CDR3 is 11 residues. Germline loops: CDR1 GTSNPN, CDR2 SVGIG (reference sequence). The CDR3: CAWSVRETQYF. CDR3 in DNA: TGTGCCTGGAGTGTTCGAGAGACCCAGTACTTC.

The rearrangement uses TRBV10-3 and TRBJ1-4, with unresolved D. Germline loops: CDR1 ENHRY, CDR2 SYGVKD. Trimming pared 3 bases from V and 6 bases from J, leaving 14 bases between. This CDR3 contains 15 residues. Here the CDR3 DNA reads TGTGCCATCAGTGATCGGAACGGTAATCATGAAAAACTGTTTTTT. Its protein is CAISDRNGNHEKLFF.

The chain combines TRBV29-1 with TRBJ2-7, with 8 bases matching TRBD1. The CDR3 totals 13 residues. CDR1 and CDR2 (germline): SQVTM, ANQGSEA. J was trimmed by 1 base and V by 7 bases; bases with no gene match: 6. The chain's CDR3 is CSAGRTGSYEQYF. In DNA, the CDR3 is TGCAGCGCCGGAAGGACAGGGTCCTACGAGCAGTACTTC.

The rearrangement joins TRBV6-1 to TRBJ2-4, with 12 bases that match TRBD1. CDR1 is MNHNS and CDR2 is SASEGT in the germline V gene. V lost 3 bases, J lost 10 bases, and 10 bases stayed unmatched. The CDR3 length is 16 residues. CDR3 region: CASSERGTGGGWIQYF. In nucleotides, the CDR3 is TGTGCCAGCAGTGAGAGGGGGACAGGGGGCGGTTGGATTCAGTACTTC.

The chain has TRBV28 and TRBJ2-7, with 8 bases fitting TRBD2. Germline lookup yields CDR1 MDHEN and CDR2 SYDVKM. V shed 8 bases and J 2 bases; nucleotides not matched to a gene: 5. The CDR3 runs to 13 residues. The CDR3 region is CASSNGGAYEQYF. The CDR3 nucleotides read TGTGCCAGCTCCAACGGGGGGGCCTACGAGCAGTACTTC.

The chain joins TRBV27 to TRBJ1-1; perhaps TRBD1 as D (6 bases). V lost 6 bases and J lost 10, with 18 bases in between. The length of the CDR3 is 13 residues. CDR1 MNHEY and CDR2 SMNVEV come from the germline V gene (reference sequence). CDR3 loop: CASSPRGGRLAFF. In nucleotides, the CDR3 is TGTGCCAGCAGCCCCAGGGGCGGACGGTTAGCTTTCTTT.

The CDR3 is CASSFSSGSPLHF. Written as DNA, the CDR3 is TGTGCCAGCAGTTTTAGCTCCGGTTCACCCCTCCACTTT. The genes are TRBV27 and TRBJ1-6; D ambiguous. Germline assignment: CDR1 MNHEY and CDR2 SMNVEV (reference sequence). CDR3 length: 13 residues. V shed 3 bases and J shed 9 bases, with 9 bases lying between them.

The V and J genes are TRBV7-9 and TRBJ1-5; no reliable D call. The CDR3 extends over 12 amino acids. The germline V gene encodes CDR1 SEHNR and CDR2 FQNEAQ (reference sequence). V was trimmed by 1 base and J by 9 bases, leaving 7 bases between them. CDR3 nucleotides: TGTGCCAGCAGCTTAGGAGGCGGGCCCCAGCATTTT. Amino acids: CASSLGGGPQHF.

This chain joins TRBV3-1 (or the pseudogene TRBV3-2) and TRBJ2-7; no clear D gene. The CDR3 spans 15 residues. V dropped 1 base and J dropped 4 bases, with 14 bases sitting between them. CDR1 and CDR2 from the germline V gene are LGHDT and YNNKEL (reference sequence). CDR3 protein: CASSQVKKGRYEQYF. The CDR3 DNA sequence: TGTGCCAGCAGCCAAGTCAAGAAAGGCCGTTACGAGCAGTACTTC.

The chain uses TRBV7-2 and TRBJ1-2; TRBD1 matches 7 bases. With 6 bases clipped from V and 4 bases from J, the junction kept 14 bases outside the gene matches. CDR3 size: 16 residues. Germline V gives CDR1 SGHTA, CDR2 FQGNSA. In DNA form, the CDR3 reads TGTGCCAGCAGACACCCAGGGACAGCCACTCTCTATGGCTACACCTTC. This gives the protein CASRHPGTATLYGYTF.

The V and J genes are TRBV14 and TRBJ1-1; D is unresolved. Trimming took 4 bases from V and 5 from J, leaving 14 bases between them. The CDR3 spans 14 residues. Germline-derived CDR1 and CDR2 are SGHDN and FVKESK. Here the CDR3 reads CASSLTNSATEAFF. The CDR3 nucleotides read TGTGCCAGCAGCCTGACAAATTCGGCGACTGAAGCTTTCTTT.

The chain combines TRBV18 with TRBJ1-6; TRBD1 aligns across 9 bases. V dropped 3 bases and J dropped 9; count of bases not matched to a gene: 6. This CDR3 is 15 amino acids long. Germline-derived CDR1 and CDR2 are KGHSH and LQKENI. CDR3 sequence (DNA): TGTGCCAGCTCACCGGGACAGGGCTCGGGTTCACCCCTCCACTTT. Translating gives CASSPGQGSGSPLHF.